This passage covers 10 T cell receptor beta chains from one sample sequenced in a study of T cell clonality in common variable immunodeficiency (dated by TCRdb to about 2015). Library prep was done by the immunoSEQ multiplex PCR assay. Imported from immuneACCESS, the table was reduced by TCRdb to in-frame sequences with V and J called. These copies leave out some clones; in studies compared against another copy, an unresolved V gene accounts for under half, and the cause of the remainder is not known. This sample includes about 52,000 clones, and none of them was observed just once. The top ten clones comprise approximately 2% of the sample. The source material was peripheral blood mononuclear cells. Receptor source: a person aged 18 to 70 in good health.

This clone was detected ten times or more. The read terminates 3 residues before the CDR3 end, so the remaining end is supplied by the germline J gene. The chain joins TRBV5-1 to TRBJ1-6; D not resolved. Germline lookup yields CDR1 SGHRS and CDR2 YFSETQ. Trimming left V 4 bases short and J 6 bases short, with 11 bases between. CDR3 size: 14 residues. The CDR3 sequence is CASSPEIANSPLHF. Partial CDR3 DNA: TGCGCCAGCAGCCCGGAGATAGCTAATTCACCC.

This clone was recorded at least ten times. The sequenced fragment ends 3 residues before the CDR3 boundary, so the rest is inferred from the germline J gene. The chain recombines TRBV29-1 with TRBJ2-1; 7 bases line up with TRBD1. The CDR3 extends over 14 amino acids. Germline values: CDR1 SQVTM, CDR2 ANQGSEA. The J segment lost 6 bases and the V segment lost 5 bases, leaving 10 bases of the junction unmatched. This CDR3 reads CSVLGDRAVNEQFF. The CDR3 DNA, read in part, is TGCAGCGTTCTAGGAGACAGGGCGGTCAATGAG.

This clone was recorded many times. Read data end 3 residues before the CDR3 end; the end is taken from the germline J gene. The V gene is TRBV18, the J gene TRBJ2-2; a weak D match, TRBD1 (6 bases). Germline V gives CDR1 KGHSH, CDR2 LQKENI. V lost 6 bases and J lost 2, with 10 bases in between. The CDR3 totals 14 residues. The CDR3: CASSEQGNTGELFF. The CDR3 bases that were read are TGTGCCAGCTCGGAACAGGGAAACACCGGGGAG.

At least ten counts were recorded for this clone. Read coverage stops 3 residues before the CDR3 terminus; the germline J gene supplies the remainder. This sequence joins TRBV20-1 and TRBJ2-7, with TRBD2 identical over 8 bases. Germline V gene lookup returns CDR1 DFQATT and CDR2 SNEGSKA (reference sequence). The J segment lost 6 bases and the V segment lost 5 bases, leaving 9 bases of the junction unmatched. The CDR3 runs to 13 residues. CDR3 DNA (partial): TGCAGTGCTTATAGAACGGGGGGGCTCGAG. The encoded protein is CSAYRTGGLE. Given in full, the CDR3 is CSAYRTGGLEQYF.

Concerning this clone itself: A junction end diverges from the germline sequence, so it may reflect a read error. From the germline J gene comes the end of the CDR3, since the read stops 3 residues before it. V usage is TRBV7-9 and J usage is TRBJ1-2, with a possible D match to TRBD1 (5 bases). The CDR3 runs 13 residues. Looked up from germline, CDR1 is SEHNR and CDR2 is FQNEAQ (reference sequence). The CDR3 loop is CSSSLGTDYGYTF. The covered CDR3 bases are TGTTCCAGCAGCTTAGGGACTGACTATGGC. The whole variable domain, filled in from reference TRBV7-9 and TRBJ1-2, reads DTGVSQNPRHKITKRGQNVTFRCDPISEHNRLYWYRQTLGQGPEFLTYFQNEAQLEKSRLLSDRFSAERPKGSFSTLEIQRTEQGDSAMYLCSSSLGTDYGYTFGSGTRLTVV.

This clone was recorded many times. The CDR3 end lies 3 residues beyond the end of the read and is filled in from the germline J gene. V gene TRBV14 combines with J gene TRBJ1-6; TRBD1 is a possible D gene (6 bases). The germline CDR1 and CDR2 sequences are SGHDN and FVKESK. The CDR3 covers 17 residues. The V end was cut by 1 base, the J end by 5 bases, with 15 bases between. The CDR3 loop reads CASSQALTGTHNSPLHF. CDR3 DNA (partial): TGTGCCAGCAGCCAAGCTTTAACAGGGACGCATAATTCACCC.

This clone was counted many times. The read ends 3 residues early relative to the CDR3; the germline J gene fills the gap. The J gene is TRBJ2-1, the V gene TRBV30, with 11 bases aligning to TRBD2. This CDR3 spans 15 amino acids. V lost 0 bases to trimming and J lost 9 bases; unmatched junction nucleotides: 7. Looked up from germline, CDR1 is GTSNPN and CDR2 is SVGIG (reference sequence). The CDR3 DNA, read in part, is TGTGCCTGGAGTGTACTAACTAGCGGGAGAGGTGAG. This encodes CAWSVLTSGRGE. The whole CDR3 sequence is CAWSVLTSGRGEQFF.

A word on this clone: The read comes to an end 3 residues before the CDR3 does, leaving the germline J gene to fill in the end. The chain is built from TRBV29-1 and TRBJ2-3, with 8 bases that match TRBD2. This CDR3 has 15 residues. Germline values: CDR1 SQVTM, CDR2 ANQGSEA. The sequenced CDR3 bases are TGCAGCGTTGATTCTAGCGGGCGGTACCAAGAGACG. Protein: CSVDSSGRYQET. The whole CDR3 protein is CSVDSSGRYQETQYF.

This clone was seen at least ten times. The DNA ends 3 residues before the CDR3 does, and the rest of the CDR3 is filled in from the germline J gene. The chain joins TRBV7-3 to TRBJ2-1, with D unresolved. Germline V gene lookup returns CDR1 SGHTA and CDR2 FQGTGA. Between the trimmed V and J ends, which lost 1 base and 9 bases, there was a span of 13 bases. The CDR3 is 14 amino acids. The DNA read from the CDR3 is TGTGCCAGCAGCTTAAACCCCTCTACCCCTGAG. It codes for CASSLNPSTPE. The CDR3 reads in full as CASSLNPSTPEQFF. The entire variable domain, with the rest obtained from reference TRBV7-3 and TRBJ2-1, is as follows: GAGVSQTPSNKVTEKGKYVELRCDPISGHTALYWYRQSLGQGPEFLIYFQGTGAADDSGLPNDRFFAVRPEGSVSTLKIQRTERGDSAVYLCASSLNPSTPEQFFGPGTRLTVL.

At least ten counts were recorded for this clone. With the read ending 3 residues before the CDR3 end, the germline J gene is used to fill in that end. The chain couples TRBV7-3 to TRBJ1-2; 8 nucleotides line up with TRBD1. V was clipped by 5 bases and J by 6 bases; unmatched bases: 5. The CDR3 is 13 amino acids. Per germline, CDR1 SGHTA and CDR2 FQGTGA. The chain's CDR3 is CASSPQTGDGYTF. The CDR3 bases that were read are TGTGCCAGCAGCCCGCAGACAGGGGATGGC.